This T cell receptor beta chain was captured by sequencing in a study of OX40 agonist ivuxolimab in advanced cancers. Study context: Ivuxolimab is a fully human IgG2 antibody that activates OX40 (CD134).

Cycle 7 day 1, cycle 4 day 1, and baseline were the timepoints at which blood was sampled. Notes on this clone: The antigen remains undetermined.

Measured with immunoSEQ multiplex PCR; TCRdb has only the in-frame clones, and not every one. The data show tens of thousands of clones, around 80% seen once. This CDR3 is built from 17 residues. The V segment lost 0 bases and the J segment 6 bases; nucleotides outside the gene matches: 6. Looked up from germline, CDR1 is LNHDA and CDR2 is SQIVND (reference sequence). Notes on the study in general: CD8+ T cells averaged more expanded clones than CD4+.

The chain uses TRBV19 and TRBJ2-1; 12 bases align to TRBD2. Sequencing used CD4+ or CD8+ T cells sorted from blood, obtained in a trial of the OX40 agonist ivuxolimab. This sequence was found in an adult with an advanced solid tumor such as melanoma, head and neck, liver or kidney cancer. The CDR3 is CASSIDRGLAGSNEQFF. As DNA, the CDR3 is TGTGCCAGTAGTATAGATCGGGGACTAGCGGGTTCCAATGAGCAGTTCTTC.